This record concerns one TCR beta chain sequence. The data are from a study of radiation and T cells in renal cell carcinoma. Sequencing used immunoSEQ multiplex PCR; TCRdb keeps in-frame clones, though not all of them. There are about 83,000 clones in the sample; approximately 82% occur only once, and over 2% lies in the top ten. Sample time point: blood 4 weeks post-SBRT, at nephrectomy. Indicated treatment: 15 Gy SBRT to primary tumor, nephrectomy 4 weeks later. Nephrectomy followed 15 Gy stereotactic body radiation by 4 weeks. Blood was sampled at baseline, 2 weeks and 4 weeks after SBRT. This renal cell carcinoma was of the clear cell type. In germline, CDR1 is MDHEN, CDR2 SYDVKM. This CDR3 contains 16 residues. Trimming cost V 5 bases and J 5 bases, with 22 bases left between them.

This sequence originates from a woman aged 55-75 years with renal cell carcinoma. Sequenced material: blood, taken from a patient whose treatment included radiotherapy and nephrectomy. This sequence joins TRBV28 and TRBJ2-7; D is perhaps TRBD1 or TRBD2 (5 bases each). The CDR3 DNA reads as TGTGCCAGCAGTCCCCCCTCAGGGCTAGGGACCAACGAGCAGTACTTC. Translating gives CASSPPSGLGTNEQYF.